This passage covers 20 T cell receptor beta chains from one sample sequenced in a study of shared clonotypes between healthy human individuals. The protocol was immunoSEQ multiplex PCR, while the TCRdb copy is restricted to in-frame clones and leaves out a portion. Of hundreds of thousands of clones listed, around 76% are singletons. Sequenced sample: PBMCs. The receptors derive from a woman between 40 and 55 years old in good health. Some clones in this sample may be carry-over from other donors' samples.

The chain couples TRBV7-8 to TRBJ1-5; D is uncertain. The CDR3 is made up of 13 amino acids. Trimming removed 1 base from V and 7 bases from J, with 8 bases in between. The germline gives CDR1 SGHVS, CDR2 FQNEAQ. CDR3 sequence (DNA): TGTGCCAGCAGCTTAGATGAAGTGCAGCCCCAGCATTTT. Its protein product is CASSLDEVQPQHF. Combining the CDR3 with reference TRBV7-8 and TRBJ1-5 gives the whole variable domain GAGVSQSPRYKVAKRGQDVALRCDPISGHVSLFWYQQALGQGPEFLTYFQNEAQLDKSGLPSDRFFAERPEGSVSTLKIQRTQQEDSAVYLCASSLDEVQPQHFGDGTRLSIL.

The chain has TRBV9 and TRBJ2-3; 8 nucleotides line up with TRBD2. CDR1 and CDR2 (germline): SGDLS, YYNGEE. The CDR3 spans 14 residues. Germline trimming cut 7 bases from V and 2 bases from J; bases unmatched to any gene: 6. The chain's CDR3 is CASGSSGTTDTQYF. DNA for the CDR3: TGTGCCAGCGGGAGTAGCGGGACCACAGATACGCAGTATTTT.

This clone was seen once. Only one base separates this from a far larger clonotype, so it likely reflects a read error. This chain joins TRBV6-6 and TRBJ1-2; TRBD1 aligns across 7 bases. CDR1 is MNHNY, CDR2 SVGAGI, per germline (reference sequence). The CDR3 runs to 12 residues. V dropped 6 bases and J dropped 5; count of bases not matched to a gene: 3. DNA of the CDR3: TGTGCCAGCAGCCTGACAGGGTATGGCTACACCTTC. Translated, it gives CASSLTGYGYTF.

Worth noting for this clone: With only one base between it and a far larger clone, this is likely a read error. The chain has TRBV6-4 and TRBJ2-1, with TRBD2 as a possible D gene (5 bases). Germline CDR1 is MRHNA and CDR2 is SNTAGT. V was shortened by 3 bases and J by 4 bases, with 13 bases between the two germline ends. The CDR3 has 15 residues. Here the CDR3 DNA reads TGTGCCAGCAGTGAGGGAGCGGCAGAATACAATGAGCAGTTCTTC. This codes for CASSEGAAEYNEQFF.

Ten or more counts support this clone. Other DNA sequences within the sample encode an identical CDR3. The V gene is TRBV7-3, the J gene TRBJ2-1; D unclear. The CDR3 sequence is 13 residues long. CDR1 and CDR2 (germline): SGHTA, FQGTGA. With 6 bases removed from V and 9 bases from J, the gap between germline ends came to 15 bases. The CDR3 DNA reads TGTGCCAGCAGTCTCACTTTTGCAAGTGAGCAGTTCTTC. As protein: CASSLTFASEQFF.

This clone was seen a single time. The chain couples TRBV4-2 to TRBJ2-7; TRBD2 agrees at 8 bases. The V gene end was trimmed by 3 bases and the J gene end by 6 bases; junction bases not matched to a gene: 7. The germline V gene has CDR1 LGHNA and CDR2 YNFKEQ. This CDR3 has 14 amino acids. The CDR3 coding sequence is TGTGCCAGCAGCCACGGACTAGCCTCGGGCGAGCAGTACTTC. Translated, it gives CASSHGLASGEQYF.

The genes are TRBV6-5 and TRBJ2-3, with 8 bases fitting TRBD2. Germline assignment: CDR1 MNHEY and CDR2 SVGAGI. Losses at the gene ends were 2 bases for V and 5 bases for J; bases not matched to a gene: 3. The CDR3 runs to 14 residues. The chain's CDR3 is CASSYQREIDTQYF. In DNA form, the CDR3 reads TGTGCCAGCAGTTACCAGCGGGAGATAGATACGCAGTATTTT.

The chain employs TRBV7-2 and TRBJ1-2; D gene unclear. Germline lookup yields CDR1 SGHTA and CDR2 FQGNSA. Trimming took off 6 bases at V and 3 bases at J, with 20 bases between the two ends. The CDR3 spans 16 residues. The CDR3 loop reads CASRERGFLPHYGYTF. The CDR3 nucleotides read TGTGCCAGCAGGGAAAGAGGCTTCCTACCCCACTATGGCTACACCTTC.

The J gene is TRBJ2-5, the V gene TRBV7-6; a possible D gene is TRBD1 (5 bases). Germline values: CDR1 SGHVS, CDR2 FNYEAQ. The CDR3 is 15 amino acids. Trimming stripped 5 bases from V and 5 bases from J, with 18 bases between. CDR3 in DNA: TGTGCCAGCAGCACTCGACAGTCGGGTCAGGAGACCCAGTACTTC. This gives the protein CASSTRQSGQETQYF.

The rearrangement uses TRBV27 and TRBJ1-4, with D possibly matching TRBD1 (6 bases). The V gene's germline CDR1 is MNHEY and CDR2 SMNVEV (reference sequence). The length of the CDR3 is 14 residues. V was clipped by 3 bases and J by 10 bases, with 15 bases between them. CDR3 sequence reads: CASSFSQGSAKLFF. CDR3 nucleotides: TGTGCCAGCAGTTTTAGTCAGGGGAGTGCAAAACTGTTTTTT.

V and J are TRBV4-3 and TRBJ2-3; 7 bases map to TRBD2. V gave up 5 bases and J gave up 4 bases; unmatched junction bases: 21. The CDR3 spans 19 residues. Germline V CDR1 and CDR2: LGHNA, YSLEER. The CDR3 DNA follows: TGCGCCAGCAGCTACCGGGCCCATAGTACTAGCGTGTTCCCAGATACGCAGTATTTT. Protein: CASSYRAHSTSVFPDTQYF.

This sequence joins TRBV6-1 and TRBJ2-3; TRBD1 agrees at 9 bases. CDR3 length: 14 residues. The V segment lost 10 bases and the J segment 2 bases; nucleotides outside the gene matches: 7. CDR1 and CDR2 from the germline V gene are MNHNS and SASEGT. CDR3 nucleotide sequence: TGTGCCACTACGGGACAGGGAAACACAGATACGCAGTATTTT. Translated: CATTGQGNTDTQYF.

Written as DNA, the CDR3 is TGTGCCAGCAGCTTAGGCTTCTGGGAGAAATACAATGAGCAGTTCTTC. It is translated as CASSLGFWEKYNEQFF. The V call is TRBV7-2, the J call TRBJ2-1, with D perhaps matching TRBD2 (5 bases). Looked up from germline, CDR1 is SGHTA and CDR2 is FQGNSA. This CDR3 comprises 16 residues. Trimming cost V 1 base and J 4 bases, with 14 bases left between them.

This chain joins TRBV28 and TRBJ2-7; D possibly corresponds to TRBD1 (6 bases). The CDR3 loop spans 14 amino acids. V lost 1 base and J 3 bases, leaving 10 bases between the germline ends. Germline CDR1 and CDR2: MDHEN and SYDVKM. This CDR3 is CASSLLSRGYEQYF. The CDR3 DNA follows: TGTGCCAGCAGTTTATTATCCAGGGGCTACGAGCAGTACTTC.

Remarks on this clone: A read error is possible here, since a much larger clone lies one base away. The chain joins TRBV7-2 to TRBJ1-1, with no clear D. Germline V gives CDR1 SGHTA, CDR2 FQGNSA. CDR3 length equals 14 residues. As DNA, the CDR3 is TGTGCCAGCAGCTTAATGCCACTAAACATTGAAGCTTTCTTT. Protein: CASSLMPLNIEAFF.

The V and J genes are TRBV6-1 and TRBJ1-2; D call uncertain. The germline gives CDR1 MNHNS, CDR2 SASEGT. V was clipped by 2 bases and J by 6 bases, with 19 bases between them. The CDR3 contains 16 residues. CDR3 nucleotide sequence: TGTGCCAGCAGTGAACTTGAGGCCGCGGTCCACGATGGCTACACCTTC. The encoded protein is CASSELEAAVHDGYTF.

This clone appeared many times. This chain connects TRBV28 to TRBJ2-7; TRBD2 matches at 14 bases. Germline lookup yields CDR1 MDHEN and CDR2 SYDVKM. CDR3 length: 15 amino acids. The junction had 1 base not matched to a gene; V was cut back by 3 bases and J by 3 bases. This chain's CDR3 is CASSFGLAGGYEQYF. In nucleotides, the CDR3 is TGTGCCAGCAGTTTCGGACTAGCGGGAGGCTACGAGCAGTACTTC.

This clone was detected a few times. Here the CDR3 DNA reads TGTGCCAGCGCCGGGACAGGGGGGACAGATACGCAGTATTTT. Its protein product is CASAGTGGTDTQYF. This chain joins TRBV18 and TRBJ2-3, with 11 bases fitting TRBD1. V shed 8 bases and J 3 bases; nucleotides not matched to a gene: 4. Germline-derived CDR1 and CDR2 are KGHSH and LQKENI. This CDR3 spans 14 amino acids.

The chain recombines TRBV9 with TRBJ1-4, with a weak D call TRBD1 (5 bases). The CDR3 spans 14 residues. The V end lost 5 bases, the J end lost 7 bases, and 15 bases lay between the germline ends. Per the germline V gene, CDR1 is SGDLS and CDR2 is YYNGEE. The CDR3 is CASSEGQEREKLFF. The CDR3 nucleotides read TGTGCCAGCAGTGAGGGGCAGGAGCGTGAAAAACTGTTTTTT.

The chain joins TRBV7-2 to TRBJ2-7; TRBD2 matches at 9 bases. CDR3 length: 15 amino acids. Germline CDR1 and CDR2: SGHTA and FQGNSA. V gave up 3 bases and J gave up 0 bases; unmatched junction bases: 3. In nucleotides, the CDR3 is TGTGCCAGCAGCTTCCTTAGCGGGAGCTCCTACGAGCAGTACTTC. Its translation: CASSFLSGSSYEQYF.